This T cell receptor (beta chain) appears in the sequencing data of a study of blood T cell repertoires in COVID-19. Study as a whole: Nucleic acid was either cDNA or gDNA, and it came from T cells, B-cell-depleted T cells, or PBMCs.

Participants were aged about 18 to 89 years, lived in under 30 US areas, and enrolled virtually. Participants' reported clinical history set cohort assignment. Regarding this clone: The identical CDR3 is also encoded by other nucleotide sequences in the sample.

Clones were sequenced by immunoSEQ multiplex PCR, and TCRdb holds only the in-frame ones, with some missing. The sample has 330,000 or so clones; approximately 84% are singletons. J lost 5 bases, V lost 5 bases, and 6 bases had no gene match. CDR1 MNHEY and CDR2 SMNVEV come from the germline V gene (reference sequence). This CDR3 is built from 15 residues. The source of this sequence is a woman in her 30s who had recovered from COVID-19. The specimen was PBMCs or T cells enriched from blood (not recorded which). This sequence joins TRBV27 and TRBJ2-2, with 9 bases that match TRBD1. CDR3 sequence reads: CASSLYRGRTGELFF. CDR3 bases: TGTGCCAGCAGTCTATACAGGGGGCGGACCGGGGAGCTGTTTTTT.